The count of the clone carrying this TCR beta chain is one. The data derive from a study of T cell responses to AZD1222 COVID-19 vaccine. Study at large: Second doses were pooled across both intervals (about 4 or about 12 weeks).

Libraries were prepared by immunoSEQ multiplex PCR; TCRdb keeps only in-frame clonotypes and omits some of them. This sample carries around 50,000 clones, more than 75% of them seen once, and the ten largest clones take over 15%. The V segment lost 4 bases and the J segment 6 bases; nucleotides outside the gene matches: 10. CDR1 SGHDT and CDR2 YYEEEE come from the germline V gene. There are 15 residues in the CDR3. The sequencing here drew on peripheral blood, taken on day 0 of AZD1222 vaccination. The TCR originated in an adult in good health. The chain has TRBV5-6 and TRBJ2-1, with TRBD2 identical over 7 bases. CDR3 DNA: TGTGCCAGCAGCACCGGGACTATAACCCGCAATGAGCAGTTCTTC. This gives the protein CASSTGTITRNEQFF.